This T cell receptor beta chain emerged from a study of T cells in Graves' hyperthyroidism and ophthalmopathy. Amplified TCR beta CDR3 regions derived from RNA transcripts. TCR CDR3 regions were first amplified by RT-PCR with HTBI primers. One entry per CDR3 protein, called by TCRdb with MiXCR from the multiplex PCR reads. The table shows over 500,000 distinct CDR3 sequences, with 46% occurring only once. Diagnoses used clinical symptoms, serum thyroxine and TRAb, thyroid ultrasound and orbital computed tomography. V was pared by 0 bases and J by 9 bases, with 9 bases between. The CDR3 is 14 residues long. CDR1 and CDR2 (germline): LNHNV, YYDKDF (reference sequence).

The sequenced material came from peripheral blood or thyroid tissue (not recorded which). This clonotype was obtained from an adult woman with Graves' disease, either hyperthyroidism or ophthalmopathy (not recorded which). The rearrangement joins TRBV15 to TRBJ1-6; D remains ambiguous. The CDR3 DNA sequence: TGTGCCACCAGCAGAGATGGGTTGGCTTCACCCCTCCACTTT. Protein: CATSRDGLASPLHF. The whole variable domain, filled in from reference TRBV15 and TRBJ1-6, reads DAMVIQNPRYQVTQFGKPVTLSCSQTLNHNVMYWYQQKSSQAPKLLFHYYDKDFNNEADTPDNFQSRRPNTSFCFLDIRSPGLGDTAMYLCATSRDGLASPLHFGNGTRLTVT.